Detailed here is one TCR beta chain. The data belong to a study of blood T cell repertoires in COVID-19. Study overall: The United States, Italy and Spain provided the acute and convalescent COVID-19 samples. In each case, the material was cDNA or gDNA derived from T cells, B-cell-depleted T cells, or PBMCs.

In the original analysis: Quantification of nucleated cells was approximated via reference gene primer amplification. Sequencing used immunoSEQ multiplex PCR; TCRdb keeps in-frame clones, though not all of them. V and J calls and clone size follow that table, whereas D and trimming were derived from the DNA. The sample has 160,000 or so clones; over 80% are singletons. Germline V gives CDR1 MNHEY, CDR2 SVGAGI. Losses at the gene ends were 8 bases for V and 11 bases for J; bases not matched to a gene: 5. The length of the CDR3 is 12 residues. The chain is built from TRBV6-5 and TRBJ2-5, with TRBD2 matching over 13 bases. Sequenced input: peripheral blood. The TCR originated in a woman aged 55-70 years who had recovered from COVID-19. The CDR3 region is CASRTSGGSQYF. The CDR3 DNA reads TGTGCCAGCCGGACTAGCGGGGGCTCTCAGTACTTC.